This T cell receptor (beta chain) is from a study of blood T cell repertoires in COVID-19. The germline V and J ends were trimmed by 1 base and 8 bases, with 15 bases remaining between them. This CDR3 contains 14 residues. Germline assignment: CDR1 GTSNPN and CDR2 SVGIG (reference sequence). Some clones are missing from TCRdb's copy, which holds only in-frame ones; the method was immunoSEQ multiplex PCR. Counted here are 200,000 to 250,000 clones, 80% to 90% occurring once; the ten biggest clones make up approximately 6.2%. The TCR sequence derives from a man aged 60-69 years with acute or convalescent COVID-19. Sequencing was carried out using peripheral blood. V usage is TRBV30 and J usage is TRBJ1-5; no firm D call. The CDR3 DNA reads as TGTGCCTGGAGTGCGGGCAGGTGGAGGGAGCCCCAGCATTTT. This translates into CAWSAGRWREPQHF. Full variable domain (missing parts from reference TRBV30 and TRBJ1-5): SQTIHQWPATLVQPVGSPLSLECTVEGTSNPNLYWYRQAAGRGLQLLFYSVGIGQISSEVPQNLSASRPQDRQFILSSKKLLLSDSGFYLCAWSAGRWREPQHFGDGTRLSIL.